The next 7 T cell receptor beta chains were all read from a single sample in a study of cytomegalovirus exposure and HLA in healthy donors. PCR was performed using 60 Vbeta and 13 Jbeta primers. This table comes from immunoSEQ multiplex PCR, and its TCRdb copy is limited to in-frame clones, with some not included. The profile shows 150,000 to 200,000 clones, under 80% of them singletons. Sequencing used PBMCs. The receptors come from a man aged 40-49 years in good health and CMV-seronegative.

This clone was seen just once. The V and J genes are TRBV12-5 and TRBJ2-2, with D uncertain. The CDR3 is 13 amino acids. From germline, CDR1 is LGHNT and CDR2 FRNRAP. V gave up 3 bases and J gave up 5 bases, with 7 bases separating them. Here the CDR3 DNA reads TGTGCTAGTGGTTTAGTCGGTACCGGGGAGCTGTTTTTT. Translated, it gives CASGLVGTGELFF.

This clone came up a few times. The chain links TRBV11-2 to TRBJ2-2; D gene ambiguous. Trimming stripped 5 bases from V and 5 bases from J, with 15 bases between. CDR1 is SGHAT and CDR2 is FQNNGV in the germline V gene. There are 15 residues in the CDR3. The CDR3 DNA sequence: TGTGCCAGCAGCCCCGTGTTATACGGGACCGGGGAGCTGTTTTTT. Translating gives CASSPVLYGTGELFF.

Regarding this clone: The sample has other DNA sequences that encode this CDR3 too. This chain uses TRBV6-6 with TRBJ2-7; no definite D call. Between the trimmed V and J ends, which lost 10 bases and 7 bases, there was a span of 14 bases. There are 11 residues in the CDR3. The germline V gene encodes CDR1 MNHNY and CDR2 SVGAGI (reference sequence). The CDR3 DNA is TGTGCCACCTTCCTTGCGAATGAGCAGTACTTC. Translated: CATFLANEQYF.

The CDR3 spells CASSHHDRGYEQYF. In DNA form, the CDR3 reads TGTGCCAGCTCACACCATGACAGGGGTTACGAGCAGTACTTC. The rearrangement joins TRBV18 to TRBJ2-5; 8 positions agree with TRBD1. The DNA end lines up better with TRBJ2-7; the J call may be wrong. The CDR3 spans 14 residues. CDR1 is KGHSH and CDR2 is LQKENI in the germline V gene.

This clone was observed a handful of times. This rearrangement joins TRBV30 to TRBJ2-3; D not resolved. Germline CDR1 and CDR2: GTSNPN and SVGIG (reference sequence). Between the trimmed V and J ends, which lost 5 bases and 1 base, there was a span of 10 bases. There are 13 residues in the CDR3. The CDR3 loop is CAWARLGTDTQYF. Here the CDR3 DNA reads TGTGCCTGGGCCAGACTCGGCACAGATACGCAGTATTTT.

In its sample, this clone was seen a few times. This rearrangement joins TRBV6-5 to TRBJ2-5; D possibly corresponds to TRBD2 (5 bases). The CDR3 is made up of 13 amino acids. Germline assignment: CDR1 MNHEY and CDR2 SVGAGI. V was pared by 8 bases and J by 9 bases, with 19 bases between. The CDR3: CASHPGSSKAQYF. In DNA form, the CDR3 reads TGTGCCAGCCATCCGGGGTCCTCCAAGGCCCAGTACTTC.

The J gene is TRBJ1-1, the V gene TRBV2; the D is unclear. Trimming stripped 10 bases from V and 1 base from J, with 7 bases between. This CDR3 contains 11 residues. The germline V gene encodes CDR1 SNHLY and CDR2 FYNNEI. CDR3 DNA: TGTGCCATCCCGGGGAACACTGAAGCTTTCTTT. Translated: CAIPGNTEAFF. The entire variable domain, with the rest obtained from reference TRBV2 and TRBJ1-1, is as follows: EPEVTQTPSHQVTQMGQEVILRCVPISNHLYFYWYRQILGQKVEFLVSFYNNEISEKSEIFDDQFSVERPDGSNFTLKIRSTKLEDSAMYFCAIPGNTEAFFGQGTRLTVV.